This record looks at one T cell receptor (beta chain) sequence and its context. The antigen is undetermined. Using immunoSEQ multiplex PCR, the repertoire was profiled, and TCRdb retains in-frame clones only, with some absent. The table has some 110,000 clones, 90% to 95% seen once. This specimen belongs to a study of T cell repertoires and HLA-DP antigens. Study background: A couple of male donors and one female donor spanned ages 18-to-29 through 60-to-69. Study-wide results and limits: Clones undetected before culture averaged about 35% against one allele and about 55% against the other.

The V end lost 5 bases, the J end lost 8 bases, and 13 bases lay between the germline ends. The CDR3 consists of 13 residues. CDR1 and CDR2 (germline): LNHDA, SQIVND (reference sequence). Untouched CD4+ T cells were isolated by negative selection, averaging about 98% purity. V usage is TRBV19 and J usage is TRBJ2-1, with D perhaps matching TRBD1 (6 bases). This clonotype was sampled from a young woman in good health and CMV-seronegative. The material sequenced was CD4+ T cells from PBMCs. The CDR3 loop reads CASSEQGMHEQFF. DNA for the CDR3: TGTGCCAGTAGTGAACAGGGCATGCATGAGCAGTTCTTC.